This TCR beta chain comes out of a study of response to subunit inactivated influenza vaccine. TCRdb independently ran MiXCR on the RT-PCR reads; one entry per CDR3 protein. The data hold under 750,000 distinct CDR3 sequences, with 10% to 15% observed a single time. Between the trimmed V and J ends, which lost 0 bases and 5 bases, there was a span of 16 bases. CDR3 length: 16 amino acids. V is TRBV23-1 and J is TRBJ2-5, with a possible D match to TRBD2 (7 bases). TRBV23-1 is designated an ORF whose function remains uncertain. The sequence was collected from a man aged 50 or older who received an inactivated influenza vaccine. Sample: PBMCs from blood, taken on the day of vaccination. CDR3 in amino acids: CASSQSTARGGETQYF. The CDR3 nucleotides are TGCGCCAGCAGTCAATCAACTGCCAGGGGAGGGGAGACCCAGTACTTC.